This note documents a single T cell receptor beta chain sequence. V lost 1 base to trimming and J lost 4 bases, with 7 bases between them. Germline-derived CDR1 and CDR2 are LGHDT and YNNKEL (reference sequence). The CDR3 totals 14 residues. This sample stems from a study of blood T cell repertoires in COVID-19. Looking at the study overall: The United States, Italy and Spain were the sources of the acute and convalescent COVID-19 samples.

Methods used by the authors: For nucleated cells, counts were estimated from reference gene primer amplification. Here immunoSEQ multiplex PCR was the method, and the copy in TCRdb shows in-frame clones only, minus some. That table is the source of V, J and clone size, and D and trimming were worked out from the DNA. This sample yields tens of thousands of clones, of which around 91% are seen a single time; about 4.3% belongs to the top ten. This sequence was found in a woman aged 80 or older with active or convalescent COVID-19. The V gene is TRBV3-1 (or the pseudogene TRBV3-2), the J gene TRBJ2-2, with a possible D match to TRBD2 (6 bases). Sequencing was performed on peripheral blood. The CDR3 coding sequence is TGTGCCAGCAGCCAAGTGGGAGGCACCGGGGAGCTGTTTTTT. It translates to CASSQVGGTGELFF.